This T cell receptor beta chain was observed in a study of cytotoxic CD8 clonotypes in ibrutinib-treated CLL. The wider study: Over 10 relapsed/refractory, about 14 treatment-naive; under 18 IGHV unmutated. The sample average was roughly 240,000 productive templates and approximately 94,000 productive rearrangements. Overall study findings and caveats: Patients with sustained remission and those progressing were sampled at differing times. Age-matched healthy donor levels were exceeded by baseline clonality, which tracked circulating CD8+ T-cell counts.

Remarks on this clone: Antigen specificity is unknown.

Sequenced by immunoSEQ multiplex PCR; TCRdb stores in-frame clones only, minus some. In the table there are some 200,000 clones, roughly 77% of which are singletons. This CDR3 contains 19 residues. V was clipped by 6 bases and J by 9 bases, with 36 bases between them. Germline CDR1 reads SQVTM; CDR2 reads ANQGSEA. The chain uses TRBV29-1 and TRBJ2-1; D possibly corresponds to TRBD1 (5 bases). Sequencing used PBMCs, obtained after 12 months of ibrutinib treatment. The source of this sequence is a human donor with chronic lymphocytic leukemia. The CDR3 protein is CSVEKGQGGQVGGLIEQFF. CDR3 in DNA: TGCAGCGTCGAGAAGGGGCAGGGCGGCCAAGTCGGCGGATTGATTGAGCAGTTCTTC.